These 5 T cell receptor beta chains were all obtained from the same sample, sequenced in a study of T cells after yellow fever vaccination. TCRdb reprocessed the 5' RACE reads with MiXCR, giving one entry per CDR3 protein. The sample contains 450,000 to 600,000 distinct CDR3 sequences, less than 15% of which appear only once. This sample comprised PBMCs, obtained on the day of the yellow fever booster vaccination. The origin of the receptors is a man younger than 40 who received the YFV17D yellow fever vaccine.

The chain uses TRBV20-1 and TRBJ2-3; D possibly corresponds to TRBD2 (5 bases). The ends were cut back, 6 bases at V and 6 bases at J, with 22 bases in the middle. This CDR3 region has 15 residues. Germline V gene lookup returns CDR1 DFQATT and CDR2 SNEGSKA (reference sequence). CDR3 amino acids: CSAALAYRRGDTQYF. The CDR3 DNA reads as TGCAGTGCGGCCCTAGCATATAGGAGAGGGGATACGCAGTATTTT.

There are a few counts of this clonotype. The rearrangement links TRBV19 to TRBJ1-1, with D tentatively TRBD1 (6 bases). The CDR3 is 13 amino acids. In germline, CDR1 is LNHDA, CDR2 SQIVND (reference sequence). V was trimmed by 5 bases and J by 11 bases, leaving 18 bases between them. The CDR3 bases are TGTGCCAGTAGTGCGGGGGGCGCCGTGGATGCTTTCTTT. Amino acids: CASSAGGAVDAFF.

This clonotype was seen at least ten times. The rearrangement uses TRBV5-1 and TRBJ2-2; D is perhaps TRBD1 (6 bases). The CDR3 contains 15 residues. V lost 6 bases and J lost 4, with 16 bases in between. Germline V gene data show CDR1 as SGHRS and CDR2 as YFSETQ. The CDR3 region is CASTPGTLVTGELFF. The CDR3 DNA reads TGCGCCAGCACTCCCGGGACACTAGTCACCGGGGAGCTGTTTTTT.

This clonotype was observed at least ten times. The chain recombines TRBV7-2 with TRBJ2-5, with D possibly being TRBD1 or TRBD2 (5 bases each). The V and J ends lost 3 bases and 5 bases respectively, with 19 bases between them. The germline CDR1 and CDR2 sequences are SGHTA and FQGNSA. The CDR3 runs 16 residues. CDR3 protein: CASSFTPWGLGETQYF. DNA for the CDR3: TGTGCCAGCAGCTTCACCCCCTGGGGGTTAGGGGAGACCCAGTACTTC.

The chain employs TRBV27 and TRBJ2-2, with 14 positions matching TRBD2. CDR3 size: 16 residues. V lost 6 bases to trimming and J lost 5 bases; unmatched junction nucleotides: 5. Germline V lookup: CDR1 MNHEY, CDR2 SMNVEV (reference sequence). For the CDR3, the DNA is TGTGCCAGCAGCCGCGGACTAGCGGGAGGAACCGGGGAGCTGTTTTTT. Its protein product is CASSRGLAGGTGELFF.